This T cell receptor (beta chain) is drawn from a study of T cells after yellow fever vaccination. Study information: SMART-Seq v4 Ultra Low Input handled preparation of low-cell-number fractions. General study findings and limits: Re-detected after boosting: most primary clones, about 95% of CD4 and around 86% of CD8.

The germline gives CDR1 KGHSH, CDR2 LQKENI. CDR3 length: 16 amino acids. Trimming took 0 bases from V and 5 from J; bases not matched to a gene: 8. Template switching by 5'RACE produced TCR cDNA, adding a universal primer site and UMIs. From the 5' RACE reads, TCRdb called clonotypes with MiXCR, one entry per CDR3 protein. The sample shows some 100,000 distinct CDR3 sequences, 7.2% of them seen only once. In its sample, this clonotype was seen many times. Antigen specificity is unknown. This chain links TRBV18 with TRBJ2-7; 9 bases line up with TRBD1. The source material was CD4+ T cells sorted from PBMCs, sampled roughly 47 days after the first yellow fever vaccination. This receptor was obtained from a young man who received the YFV17D yellow fever vaccine. In nucleotides, the CDR3 is TGTGCCAGCTCACCACCTTCACAGGGGGCTTTGAACGAGCAGTACTTC. It codes for CASSPPSQGALNEQYF.